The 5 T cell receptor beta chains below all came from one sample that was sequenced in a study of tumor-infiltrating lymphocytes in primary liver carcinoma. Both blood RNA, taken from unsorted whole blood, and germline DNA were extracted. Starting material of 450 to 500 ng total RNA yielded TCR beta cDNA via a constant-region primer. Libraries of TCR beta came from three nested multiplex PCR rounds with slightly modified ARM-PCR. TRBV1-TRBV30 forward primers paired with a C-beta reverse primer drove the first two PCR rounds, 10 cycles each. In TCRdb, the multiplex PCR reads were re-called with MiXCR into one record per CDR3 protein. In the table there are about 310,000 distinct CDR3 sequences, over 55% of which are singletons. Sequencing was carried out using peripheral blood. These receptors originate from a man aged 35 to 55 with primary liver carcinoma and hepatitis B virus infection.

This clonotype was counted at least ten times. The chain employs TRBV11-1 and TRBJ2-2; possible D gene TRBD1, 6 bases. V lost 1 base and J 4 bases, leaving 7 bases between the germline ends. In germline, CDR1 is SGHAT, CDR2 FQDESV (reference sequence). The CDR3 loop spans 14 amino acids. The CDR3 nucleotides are TGTGCCAGCAGCTTAGGCAGGGGCACCGGGGAGCTGTTTTTT. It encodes CASSLGRGTGELFF. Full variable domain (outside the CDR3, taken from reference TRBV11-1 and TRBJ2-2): EAEVAQSPRYKITEKSQAVAFWCDPISGHATLYWYRQILGQGPELLVQFQDESVVDDSQLPKDRFSAERLKGVDSTLKIQPAELGDSAMYLCASSLGRGTGELFFGEGSRLTVL.

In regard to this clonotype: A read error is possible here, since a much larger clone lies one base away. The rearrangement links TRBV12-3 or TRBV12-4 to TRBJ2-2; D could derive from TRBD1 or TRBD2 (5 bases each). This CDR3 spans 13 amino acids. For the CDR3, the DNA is TGTGCCAGCAGTTTAGCAGGGGTCGGGGAGCTGCTTTTT. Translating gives CASSLAGVGELLF.

In DNA form, the CDR3 reads TGTGCCACCAGTGAGAGGGGCACTAATGAAAAACTGTTTTTT. The encoded protein is CATSERGTNEKLFF. V and J are TRBV24-1 and TRBJ1-4, with TRBD1 as a possible D gene (5 bases). Per germline, CDR1 KGHDR and CDR2 SFDVKD. Trimming cost V 4 bases and J 2 bases, with 7 bases left between them. The CDR3 length is 14 residues.

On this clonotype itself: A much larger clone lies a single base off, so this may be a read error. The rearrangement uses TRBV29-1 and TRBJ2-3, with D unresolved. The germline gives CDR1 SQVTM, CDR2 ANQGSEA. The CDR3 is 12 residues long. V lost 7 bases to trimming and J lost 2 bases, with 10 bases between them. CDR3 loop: CSADTDTDTQYF. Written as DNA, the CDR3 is TGCAGCGCTGATACCGACACAGATACGCAGTATTTT.

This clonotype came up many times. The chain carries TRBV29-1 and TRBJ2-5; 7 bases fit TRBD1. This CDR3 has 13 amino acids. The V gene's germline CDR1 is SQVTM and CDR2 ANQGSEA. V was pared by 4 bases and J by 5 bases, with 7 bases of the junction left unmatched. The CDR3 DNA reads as TGCAGCGTTGGAAGACAGGGTGGGGAGACCCAGTACTTC. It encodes CSVGRQGGETQYF.